A selection of T cell receptor beta chains follows, all from one sample in a study of blood T cell repertoires in COVID-19. This table comes from immunoSEQ multiplex PCR, and its TCRdb copy is limited to in-frame clones, with some not included. Among about 200,000 clones listed, roughly 80% were seen once. Sample: peripheral blood. Receptors were obtained from a man between 60 and 70 years old with acute or convalescent COVID-19. CDR3s include the opening cysteine and the closing phenylalanine or tryptophan. A D gene is named only where the DNA matches it firmly. Clone size appears in some rows only: once, few, many, or a class for an expanded clone.

clone_size d_call j_call v_call cdr3_nt cdr3_aa
few TRBD2 TRBJ2-1 TRBV18 TGTGCCAGCTCACCATGGGGACTAGCGGTTGGCTCCTACAATGAGCAGTTCTTC CASSPWGLAVGSYNEQFF
NA NA TRBJ1-3 TRBV11-3 TGTGCCAGCAGCCTTCTGGCTGGGAGGGCCGAAGGGACCATATATTTT CASSLLAGRAEGTIYF
NA NA TRBJ1-6 TRBV6-6 TGTGCCAGCAGGATGAGAGGACCCCTCCACTTT CASRMRGPLHF
NA TRBD1 TRBJ2-7 TRBV5-1 TGCGCCAGCAGCTTGCCAGGGGGTAACGAGCAGTACTTC CASSLPGGNEQYF
NA NA TRBJ2-7 TRBV6-5 TGTGCCAGCAGGATCTCGGACGGGAACTACGAGCAGTACTTC CASRISDGNYEQYF
NA NA TRBJ1-5 TRBV18 TGTGCCAGCTCACCAGTGGGGGGGGATCAGCCCCAGCATTTT CASSPVGGDQPQHF
NA NA TRBJ2-2 TRBV9 TGTGCCAGCAGCCCCCAGGCGGGGACCGGATTGAACACCGGGGAGCTGTTTTTT CASSPQAGTGLNTGELFF
NA NA TRBJ2-7 TRBV7-3 TGTGCCAGCAGCTTCGTCAGCTCCGGACTCCTCTACGAGCAGTACTTC CASSFVSSGLLYEQYF
once NA TRBJ2-1 TRBV10-3 TGTGCCATCAAGCCATCTAGCGCGCCCTCCTACAATGAGCAGTTCTTC CAIKPSSAPSYNEQFF
NA NA TRBJ1-5 TRBV11-2 TGTGCCAGCAGCTTAACGTCAGGGGGCAATCAGCCCCAGCATTTT CASSLTSGGNQPQHF
NA NA TRBJ1-2 TRBV7-9 TGTGCCAGCAGCTTGGACAGAGAAGGCTACACCTTC CASSLDREGYTF
NA NA TRBJ1-2 TRBV6-5 TGTGCCAGCAGCTCCGGGAGAAGAGCGGGCTACACCTTC CASSSGRRAGYTF
few NA TRBJ2-2 TRBV10-3 TGTGCCAGCTCGCGCACGCCGACCCCGCGGGCGAACACCGGGGAGCTGTTTTTT CASSRTPTPRANTGELFF
NA NA TRBJ2-5 TRBV6-6 TGTGCCAGCAGTCAGAGTACAGAGACCCAGTACTTC CASSQSTETQYF
NA NA TRBJ1-1 TRBV3-1/TRBV3-2 TGTGCCAGCAGCCCGCTCGGGGGCACTGAAGCTTTCTTT CASSPLGGTEAFF
NA TRBD1 TRBJ1-1 TRBV6-5 TGTGCCAGCAGAAGGGACAGGGGGTTGAACACTGAAGCTTTCTTT CASRRDRGLNTEAFF
NA NA TRBJ1-4 TRBV30 TGTGCCTGGAGTGCCACAGGGGAAAAACTGTTTTTT CAWSATGEKLFF
NA TRBD1 TRBJ1-1 TRBV9 TGTGCCAGCAGCCCATTGGACAGGGGCACTGAAGCTTTCTTT CASSPLDRGTEAFF
NA NA TRBJ2-2 TRBV10-3 TGTGCCATCAGTGAGACCCGGGACAGCGGGCCCGGGGAGCTGTTTTTT CAISETRDSGPGELFF
NA NA TRBJ2-1 TRBV24-1 TGTGCCACCAGTGATCTGGGGAGCTCCTACAATGAGCAGTTCTTC CATSDLGSSYNEQFF
NA NA TRBJ1-6 TRBV9 TGTGCCAGCAGCCCCTCAGGGTCTAATTCACCCCTCCACTTT CASSPSGSNSPLHF
NA NA TRBJ2-7 TRBV27 TGTGCCAGCAGTCTCCCGCTCTCAGGGGACTACGAGCAGTACTTC CASSLPLSGDYEQYF
NA TRBD1 TRBJ1-2 TRBV6-5 TGTGCCAGCAGTTACTCCGGGACAGCTGGCTACACCTTC CASSYSGTAGYTF
NA NA TRBJ2-5 TRBV10-2 TGCGCCAGCAGTGTGGTACTACGGGAGACCCAGTACTTC CASSVVLRETQYF
NA TRBD1 TRBJ1-6 TRBV3-1/TRBV3-2 TGTGCCAGCAGCCAAGTCGGGACAGGGGCCTCACCCCTCCACTTT CASSQVGTGASPLHF
NA NA TRBJ1-2 TRBV4-3 TGCGCCAGCAGCCAAGATGTGTGGACTGAAGGCTACACCTTC CASSQDVWTEGYTF
many NA TRBJ2-2 TRBV6-5 TGTGCCAGCAGTCGTCAAATCAGAACCGGGGAGCTGTTTTTT CASSRQIRTGELFF
NA NA TRBJ1-3 TRBV10-1 TGCGCCAGCAGAGGAGGGGACGGAGCGCCCGGACGAAACACCATATATTTT CASRGGDGAPGRNTIYF
once NA TRBJ1-1 TRBV23-1 TGCGCCAGCAGTCTGATACAGGGGAACACTGAAGCTTTCTTT CASSLIQGNTEAFF
NA TRBD2 TRBJ2-1 TRBV4-1 TGCGCCAGCAGCCAGCGGGATGGACTAGCGGGAGTTATTAATGAGCAGTTCTTC CASSQRDGLAGVINEQFF
NA TRBD2 TRBJ2-1 TRBV2 TGTGCCAGCAGACAGCGGCTAGCGGGAAGATCAAGCTACAATGAGCAGTTCTTC CASRQRLAGRSSYNEQFF